Sequencing of this T cell receptor (beta chain) was carried out in a study of blood T cell repertoires in COVID-19. Whole-study context: The origin of the acute and convalescent COVID-19 samples was the United States, Italy and Spain. T cells, B-cell-depleted T cells, or PBMCs supplied cDNA or gDNA.

Germline V gives CDR1 SGHAT, CDR2 FQNNGV. J was trimmed by 4 bases and V by 5 bases; bases with no gene match: 14. The CDR3 runs 19 residues. Original processing methods: Amplification with reference gene primers provided the estimates of nucleated cell counts. Method: immunoSEQ multiplex PCR; TCRdb's copy keeps in-frame clones and lacks some. V and J calls and clone size are copied from that table; D and trimming were computed from the DNA. The sample contains over 200,000 clones, 81% of which appear only once. Participant reports of clinical history set cohort assignment. The V gene is TRBV11-2, the J gene TRBJ2-6; TRBD1 matches 10 bases. The clonotype originates from a woman in her forties or fifties with acute COVID-19. The sample taken for sequencing was PBMCs or T cells enriched from blood (not recorded which). Here the CDR3 reads CASSTIRTGGTSGANVLTF. The CDR3 DNA reads as TGTGCCAGCAGCACTATAAGGACAGGGGGAACTTCAGGGGCCAACGTCCTGACTTTC.